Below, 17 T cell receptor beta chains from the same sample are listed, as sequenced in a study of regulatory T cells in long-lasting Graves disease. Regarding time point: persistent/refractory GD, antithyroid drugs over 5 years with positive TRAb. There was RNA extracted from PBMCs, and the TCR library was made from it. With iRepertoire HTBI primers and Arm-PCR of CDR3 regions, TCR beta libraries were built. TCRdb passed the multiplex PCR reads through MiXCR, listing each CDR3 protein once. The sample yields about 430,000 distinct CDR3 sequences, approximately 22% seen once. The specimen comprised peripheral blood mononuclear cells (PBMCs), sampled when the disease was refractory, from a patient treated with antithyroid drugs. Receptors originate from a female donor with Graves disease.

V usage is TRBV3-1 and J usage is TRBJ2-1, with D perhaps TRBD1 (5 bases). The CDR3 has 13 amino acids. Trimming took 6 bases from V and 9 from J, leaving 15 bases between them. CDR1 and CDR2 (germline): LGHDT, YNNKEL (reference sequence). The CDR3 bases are TGTGCCAGCAGTCCTGACAGACGGGCTGAGCAGTTCTTC. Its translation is CASSPDRRAEQFF.

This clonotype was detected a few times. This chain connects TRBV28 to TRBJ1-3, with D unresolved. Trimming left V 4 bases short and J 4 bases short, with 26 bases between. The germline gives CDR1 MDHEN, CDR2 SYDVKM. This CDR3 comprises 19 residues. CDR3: CASSSPFAPYSLLGNTIYF. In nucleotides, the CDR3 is TGTGCCAGCAGTTCTCCCTTCGCCCCCTACTCTCTCCTCGGAAACACCATATATTTT. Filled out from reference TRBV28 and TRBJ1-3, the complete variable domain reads DVKVTQSSRYLVKRTGEKVFLECVQDMDHENMFWYRQDPGLGLRLIYFSYDVKMKEKGDIPEGYSVSREKKERFSLILESASTNQTSMYLCASSSPFAPYSLLGNTIYFGEGSWLTVV.

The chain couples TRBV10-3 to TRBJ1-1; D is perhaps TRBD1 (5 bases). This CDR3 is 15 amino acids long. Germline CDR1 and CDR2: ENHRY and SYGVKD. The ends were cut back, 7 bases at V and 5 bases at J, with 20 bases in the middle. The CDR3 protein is CAIKAWGGIETEAFF. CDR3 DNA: TGTGCCATCAAAGCTTGGGGGGGAATAGAAACTGAAGCTTTCTTT.

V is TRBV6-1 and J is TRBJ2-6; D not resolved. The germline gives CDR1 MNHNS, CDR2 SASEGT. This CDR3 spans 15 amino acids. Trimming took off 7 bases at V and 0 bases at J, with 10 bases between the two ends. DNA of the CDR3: TGTGCCAGCATTGCTGGTATCTCTGGGGCCAACGTCCTGACTTTC. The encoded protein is CASIAGISGANVLTF.

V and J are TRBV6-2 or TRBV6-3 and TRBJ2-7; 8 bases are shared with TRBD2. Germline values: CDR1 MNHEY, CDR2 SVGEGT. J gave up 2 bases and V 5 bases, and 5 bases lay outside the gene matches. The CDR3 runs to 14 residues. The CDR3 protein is CASSIKRGPYEQYF. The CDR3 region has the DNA TGTGCCAGCAGTATCAAGCGGGGGCCCTACGAGCAGTACTTC.

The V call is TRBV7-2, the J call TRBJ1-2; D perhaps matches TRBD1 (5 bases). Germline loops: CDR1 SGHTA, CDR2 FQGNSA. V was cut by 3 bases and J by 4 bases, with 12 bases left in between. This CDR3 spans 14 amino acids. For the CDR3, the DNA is TGTGCCAGCAGCTTGGGGGACCTGGGCTATGGCTACACCTTC. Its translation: CASSLGDLGYGYTF.

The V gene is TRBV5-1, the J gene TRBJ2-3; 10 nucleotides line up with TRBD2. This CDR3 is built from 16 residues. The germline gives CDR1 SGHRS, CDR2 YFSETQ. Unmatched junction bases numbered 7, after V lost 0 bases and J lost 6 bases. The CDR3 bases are TGCGCCAGCAGCTTGGGGCCGGGACTAGCGATGGATACGCAGTATTTT. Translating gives CASSLGPGLAMDTQYF. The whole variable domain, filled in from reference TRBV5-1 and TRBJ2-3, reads KAGVTQTPRYLIKTRGQQVTLSCSPISGHRSVSWYQQTPGQGLQFLFEYFSETQRNKGNFPGRFSGRQFSNSRSEMNVSTLELGDSALYLCASSLGPGLAMDTQYFGPGTRLTVL.

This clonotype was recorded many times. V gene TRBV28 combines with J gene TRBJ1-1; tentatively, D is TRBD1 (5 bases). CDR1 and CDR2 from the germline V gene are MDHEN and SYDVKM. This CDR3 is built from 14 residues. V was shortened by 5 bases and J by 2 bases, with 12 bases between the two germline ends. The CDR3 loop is CASSIRQSNTEAFF. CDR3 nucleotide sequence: TGTGCCAGCAGTATCCGACAGTCAAACACTGAAGCTTTCTTT.

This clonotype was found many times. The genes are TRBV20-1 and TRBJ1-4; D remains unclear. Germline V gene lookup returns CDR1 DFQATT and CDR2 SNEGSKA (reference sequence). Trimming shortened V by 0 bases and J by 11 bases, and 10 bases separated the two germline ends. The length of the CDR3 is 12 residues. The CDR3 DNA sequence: TGCAGTGCTAGAGATCATCGTGGGAAACTGTTTTTT. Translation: CSARDHRGKLFF.

For the CDR3, the DNA is TGTGCCACTAGAAGCGGGAGGCTTGGGGCCAACGTCCTGACTTTC. Encoded protein: CATRSGRLGANVLTF. The chain recombines TRBV19 with TRBJ2-6; 9 bases align to TRBD2. The trim removed 10 bases at V and 3 bases at J, leaving 7 bases unmatched. Germline V gene sequence: CDR1 LNHDA, CDR2 SQIVND (reference sequence). The CDR3 sequence is 15 residues long.

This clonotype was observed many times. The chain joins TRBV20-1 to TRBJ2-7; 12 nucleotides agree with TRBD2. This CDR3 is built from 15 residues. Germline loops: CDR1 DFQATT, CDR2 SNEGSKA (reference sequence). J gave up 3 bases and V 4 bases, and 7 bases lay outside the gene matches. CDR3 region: CSAKTSGGSFYEQYF. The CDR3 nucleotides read TGCAGTGCTAAAACTAGCGGGGGGTCCTTCTACGAGCAGTACTTC.

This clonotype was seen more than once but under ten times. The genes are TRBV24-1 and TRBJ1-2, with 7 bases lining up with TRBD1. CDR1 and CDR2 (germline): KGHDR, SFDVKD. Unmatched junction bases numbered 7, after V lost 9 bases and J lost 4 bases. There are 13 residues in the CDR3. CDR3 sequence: CATQEGTAYGYTF. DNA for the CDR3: TGTGCCACCCAGGAAGGGACAGCCTATGGCTACACCTTC.

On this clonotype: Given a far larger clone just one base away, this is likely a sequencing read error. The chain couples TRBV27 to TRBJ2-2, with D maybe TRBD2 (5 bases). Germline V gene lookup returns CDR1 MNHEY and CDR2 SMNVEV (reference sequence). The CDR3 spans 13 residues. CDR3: CASSFGNTGELLF. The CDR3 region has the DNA TGTGCCAGCAGTTTCGGGAACACCGGGGAGCTGCTTTTT.

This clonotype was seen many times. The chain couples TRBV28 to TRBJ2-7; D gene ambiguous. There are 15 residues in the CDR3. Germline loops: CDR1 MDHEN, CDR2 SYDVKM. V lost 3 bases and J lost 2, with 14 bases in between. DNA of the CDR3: TGTGCCAGCAGTTTCTTGGGGAACTCACCCTACGAGCAGTACTTC. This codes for CASSFLGNSPYEQYF.

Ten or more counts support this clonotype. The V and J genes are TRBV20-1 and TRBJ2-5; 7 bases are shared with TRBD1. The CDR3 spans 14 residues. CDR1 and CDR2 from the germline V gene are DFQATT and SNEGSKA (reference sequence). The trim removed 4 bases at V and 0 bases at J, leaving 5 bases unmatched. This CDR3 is CSATGTADQETQYF. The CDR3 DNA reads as TGCAGTGCTACTGGGACAGCCGACCAAGAGACCCAGTACTTC.

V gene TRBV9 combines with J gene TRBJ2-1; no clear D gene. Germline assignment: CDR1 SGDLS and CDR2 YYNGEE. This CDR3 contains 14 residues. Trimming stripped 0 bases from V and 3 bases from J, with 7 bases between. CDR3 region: CASSVGRIYNEQFF. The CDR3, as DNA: TGTGCCAGCAGCGTAGGTCGGATCTACAATGAGCAGTTCTTC.

The CDR3 is CSAQQANQPQHF. CDR3 nucleotide sequence: TGCAGTGCTCAGCAAGCCAATCAGCCCCAGCATTTT. This chain joins TRBV20-1 and TRBJ1-5; the D is unclear. The germline V and J ends were trimmed by 5 bases and 3 bases, with 8 bases remaining between them. The CDR3 totals 12 residues. The germline V gene has CDR1 DFQATT and CDR2 SNEGSKA (reference sequence).